This passage covers 22 T cell receptor beta chains from one sample sequenced in a study of blood T cell repertoires in COVID-19. Produced via immunoSEQ multiplex PCR; TCRdb's table is partial and in-frame only. This sample yields about 23,000 clones, of which roughly nine tenths are seen a single time; less than 9% belongs to the top ten. The specimen was peripheral blood. All receptors derive from a human donor in a cohort sampled during active COVID-19.

The genes are TRBV6-6 and TRBJ1-1, with 7 bases lining up with TRBD1. This CDR3 comprises 14 residues. J lost 9 bases, V lost 4 bases, and 11 bases had no gene match. Germline assignment: CDR1 MNHNY and CDR2 SVGAGI (reference sequence). The DNA for the CDR3 is TGTGCCAGCAGTTCCCGGGACAGCCGACTAAAAGCTTTCTTT. The encoded protein is CASSSRDSRLKAFF.

The rearrangement links TRBV3-1 (or the pseudogene TRBV3-2) to TRBJ2-3, with D perhaps matching TRBD2 (5 bases). V shed 1 base and J shed 0 bases, with 11 bases lying between them. This CDR3 is built from 16 residues. Germline V gene data show CDR1 as LGHDT and CDR2 as YNNKEL (reference sequence). CDR3 sequence: CASSQGPSSSTDTQYF. The CDR3 region has the DNA TGTGCCAGCAGCCAAGGTCCGTCTAGCAGCACAGATACGCAGTATTTT.

This sequence joins TRBV19 and TRBJ2-5; TRBD2 matches 10 bases. CDR3 length equals 15 residues. Unmatched junction bases numbered 8, after V lost 5 bases and J lost 5 bases. CDR1 and CDR2 from the germline V gene are LNHDA and SQIVND (reference sequence). CDR3: CASSFRAGGPETQYF. The CDR3 region has the DNA TGTGCCAGTAGTTTTAGAGCGGGGGGGCCCGAGACCCAGTACTTC.

The V gene is TRBV28, the J gene TRBJ2-3, with 10 nucleotides matching TRBD2. Looked up from germline, CDR1 is MDHEN and CDR2 is SYDVKM. The CDR3 is 15 amino acids. V shed 5 bases, J shed 0 bases, and the junction held 2 bases outside the gene matches. In DNA, the CDR3 is TGTGCCAGCAGTCTAGCGGGGGTTAGCACAGATACGCAGTATTTT. It is translated as CASSLAGVSTDTQYF.

The chain couples TRBV20-1 to TRBJ2-1; D might be TRBD1 (7 bases). V was trimmed by 3 bases and J by 5 bases, leaving 17 bases between them. Germline-derived CDR1 and CDR2 are DFQATT and SNEGSKA (reference sequence). This CDR3 comprises 15 residues. CDR3 amino acids: CSASKAGQFNNEQFF. In DNA form, the CDR3 reads TGCAGTGCTAGTAAGGCGGGACAGTTTAACAATGAGCAGTTCTTC.

In its sample, this clone was seen once. The V gene is TRBV6-5, the J gene TRBJ2-5; a weak D match, TRBD2 (6 bases). Germline V lookup: CDR1 MNHEY, CDR2 SVGAGI. V was clipped by 7 bases and J by 2 bases, with 17 bases between them. The CDR3 runs to 15 residues. This CDR3 is CASTVRGWGQETQYF. DNA of the CDR3: TGTGCCAGCACCGTCCGGGGGTGGGGACAAGAGACCCAGTACTTC.

The V call is TRBV28, the J call TRBJ2-3; D gene uncertain. CDR3 length: 18 residues. Trimming removed 1 base at V and 6 bases at J, with 23 bases between. Germline V gene sequence: CDR1 MDHEN, CDR2 SYDVKM. CDR3 residues: CASSLSLLFVTAPDTQYF. The CDR3 DNA reads as TGTGCCAGCAGTTTATCCCTCCTCTTCGTCACTGCACCCGATACGCAGTATTTT.

V is TRBV6-2 or TRBV6-3 and J is TRBJ2-5; 14 nucleotides agree with TRBD2. The V and J ends lost 5 bases and 10 bases, in that order; junction bases with no gene match: 3. Germline CDR1 reads MNHEY; CDR2 reads SVGEGT. The CDR3 has 13 amino acids. CDR3 DNA: TGTGCCAGCAGTGGACTAGCGGGGGGACACCAGTACTTC. This sequence encodes CASSGLAGGHQYF.

This clone has a handful of counts. The chain employs TRBV6-5 and TRBJ1-5; no firm D call. Trimming removed 3 bases at V and 2 bases at J, with 11 bases between. Germline CDR1 is MNHEY and CDR2 is SVGAGI. The CDR3 length is 15 residues. CDR3: CASSYSSQGNQPQHF. For the CDR3, the DNA is TGTGCCAGCAGTTATTCGTCGCAGGGCAATCAGCCCCAGCATTTT.

The chain is built from TRBV28 and TRBJ1-2; possible D gene TRBD1, 6 bases. The germline CDR1 and CDR2 sequences are MDHEN and SYDVKM. This CDR3 contains 14 residues. Trimming stripped 7 bases from V and 8 bases from J, with 20 bases between. The CDR3 spells CASIPTPGHHGYTF. The CDR3 coding sequence is TGTGCCAGCATTCCCACCCCGGGACATCACGGCTACACCTTC.

CDR3 loop: CASSRSQGTGNTIYF. The CDR3 DNA reads as TGCGCCAGCAGCCGGAGCCAGGGTACTGGAAACACCATATATTTT. The chain combines TRBV5-1 with TRBJ1-3; a weak D match, TRBD1 (5 bases). V lost 4 bases and J lost 2, with 13 bases in between. The CDR3 runs to 15 residues. Per the germline V gene, CDR1 is SGHRS and CDR2 is YFSETQ. Using reference TRBV5-1 and TRBJ1-3 for the parts outside the CDR3, the full variable domain is KAGVTQTPRYLIKTRGQQVTLSCSPISGHRSVSWYQQTPGQGLQFLFEYFSETQRNKGNFPGRFSGRQFSNSRSEMNVSTLELGDSALYLCASSRSQGTGNTIYFGEGSWLTVV.

The chain links TRBV3-1 (or the pseudogene TRBV3-2) to TRBJ1-6, with 9 nucleotides matching TRBD1. From germline, CDR1 is LGHDT and CDR2 YNNKEL (reference sequence). J was trimmed by 7 bases and V by 1 base; bases with no gene match: 5. There are 16 residues in the CDR3. CDR3 residues: CASSQGTGGWNSPLHF. CDR3 in DNA: TGTGCCAGCAGCCAAGGAACAGGGGGCTGGAATTCACCCCTCCACTTT.

The chain recombines TRBV10-3 with TRBJ2-3, with 13 bases identical to TRBD2. The V segment lost 10 bases and the J segment 4 bases; nucleotides outside the gene matches: 8. The CDR3 has 15 residues. Germline CDR1 ENHRY, CDR2 SYGVKD. Here the CDR3 reads CANAGTSGKADTQYF. In DNA form, the CDR3 reads TGTGCCAACGCGGGGACTAGCGGGAAGGCAGATACGCAGTATTTT.

The V gene is TRBV7-9, the J gene TRBJ2-5, with D possibly matching TRBD2 (6 bases). V gave up 1 base and J gave up 5 bases, with 8 bases separating them. This CDR3 has 13 residues. The germline V gene has CDR1 SEHNR and CDR2 FQNEAQ (reference sequence). CDR3 sequence (DNA): TGTGCCAGCAGCTTAGATGGGGGGGAGACCCAGTACTTC. It codes for CASSLDGGETQYF. Full variable domain (remainder filled in from reference TRBV7-9 and TRBJ2-5): DTGVSQNPRHKITKRGQNVTFRCDPISEHNRLYWYRQTLGQGPEFLTYFQNEAQLEKSRLLSDRFSAERPKGSFSTLEIQRTEQGDSAMYLCASSLDGGETQYFGPGTRLLVL.

CDR3 sequence: CASSSGGSYGYTF. The CDR3 nucleotides read TGTGCCAGCAGTTCGGGAGGAAGCTATGGCTACACCTTC. This sequence joins TRBV28 and TRBJ1-2; D unclear. The V end was cut by 4 bases, the J end by 4 bases, with 10 bases between. CDR3 length: 13 amino acids. CDR1 and CDR2 from the germline V gene are MDHEN and SYDVKM.

The rearrangement uses TRBV6-5 and TRBJ2-3; tentatively, D is TRBD1 (5 bases). Trimming left V 7 bases short and J 8 bases short, with 10 bases between. Germline V gene data show CDR1 as MNHEY and CDR2 as SVGAGI. This CDR3 contains 11 residues. The CDR3 DNA is TGTGCCAGCAAAAAGGGGCCTACGCAGTATTTT. The encoded protein is CASKKGPTQYF.

V and J are TRBV5-6 and TRBJ2-3, with 13 nucleotides matching TRBD2. The CDR3 spans 16 residues. Germline assignment: CDR1 SGHDT and CDR2 YYEEEE. Trimming at V came to 2 bases and at J to 4 bases, leaving 4 bases not matched to a gene. CDR3 amino acids: CASSLLAGGGSDTQYF. The DNA for the CDR3 is TGTGCCAGCAGCTTACTAGCGGGAGGGGGCTCAGATACGCAGTATTTT.

The V gene is TRBV19, the J gene TRBJ1-2; possibly TRBD1 for D (6 bases). Germline-derived CDR1 and CDR2 are LNHDA and SQIVND (reference sequence). The CDR3 loop spans 17 amino acids. V was clipped by 1 base and J by 3 bases, with 18 bases between them. CDR3 in amino acids: CASSIGRSGGGYYGYTF. In nucleotides, the CDR3 is TGTGCCAGTAGTATAGGTCGATCGGGGGGCGGATACTATGGCTACACCTTC.

This sequence joins TRBV5-1 and TRBJ1-6; possible D gene TRBD1, 5 bases. V shed 4 bases and J shed 14 bases, with 19 bases lying between them. The CDR3 extends over 14 amino acids. Germline CDR1 is SGHRS and CDR2 is YFSETQ. The CDR3 spells CASSRDGGTDALHF. The DNA for the CDR3 is TGCGCCAGCAGCCGCGACGGGGGAACTGATGCCCTCCACTTT.

The rearrangement links TRBV2 to TRBJ1-5; D remains unclear. CDR3 length: 12 residues. V was shortened by 5 bases and J by 7 bases, with 9 bases between the two germline ends. The germline V gene encodes CDR1 SNHLY and CDR2 FYNNEI. The CDR3 DNA follows: TGTGCCAGCAGTAACCCAGAACAGCCCCAGCATTTT. As protein: CASSNPEQPQHF.

This sequence joins TRBV10-3 and TRBJ2-6; D is unclear. CDR1 is ENHRY and CDR2 is SYGVKD in the germline V gene. V lost 8 bases, J lost 0 bases, and 20 bases lay in between. The CDR3 runs to 18 residues. CDR3 region: CAIAAAQPTDSGANVLTF. CDR3 DNA: TGTGCCATCGCGGCAGCACAACCAACTGACTCTGGGGCCAACGTCCTGACTTTC.

The CDR3, as DNA: TGTGCCAGCAGCTTAGGGAGATACACTGAAGCTTTCTTT. It translates to CASSLGRYTEAFF. The gene calls are TRBV11-3 and TRBJ1-1; D is unresolved. V was pared by 1 base and J by 3 bases, with 6 bases between. CDR1 is SGHNT, CDR2 YENEEA, per germline. The CDR3 is made up of 13 amino acids.